One T cell receptor beta chain is described in this entry. This clone's antigen is unknown. The sample holds no much larger clone one base away, and base qualities are not on file. The data originate from a study of graft-versus-host responses after intestinal transplantation (dated by TCRdb to 2020 to 2023). At the level of the whole study: The transplants that recipients got were multivisceral, liver-intestinal, or isolated intestinal. All recipients received anti-thymocyte globulin induction followed by maintenance tacrolimus and steroids for around 3 years. Graft-versus-host and host-versus-graft alloreactive T cell clones were tracked in the graft, circulation and bone marrow after intestinal transplantation using bulk TCR-beta CDR3 sequencing. Alloreactive clones were identified by sequencing pre-transplant mixed lymphocyte reaction products and comparing them with unstimulated pre-transplant donor and recipient T cells. The cohort enrolled about two dozen intestinal transplant recipients including one retransplant, and 3 patients lacking pretransplant specimens were excluded. Donor T cell macrochimerism was defined as a peak of at least 4% donor T cells among recipient peripheral blood mononuclear cells. Rather than going through the commercial service, samples from three later patients were sequenced in-house on an Illumina MiSeq and processed with MiXCR.

V is cut by 1 base and J by 3 bases, and the space between the germline ends is 11 bases. From the cysteine up to the phenylalanine, the CDR3 has a length of 15 residues. The read is trimmed to its CDR3 DNA, 45 bases read in frame from base 1. CDR1 is given as LGHNA and CDR2 as YNFKEQ, both from the germline V gene. Broader findings and caveats from the paper: Peak levels of circulating GvH clones were associated with declines in HvG clones early after transplant. Conclusions were limited by the relatively low number and heterogeneity of intestinal transplant patients. GvH clones were found in recipient bone marrow, and some of the GvH clones appeared earlier in ileal mucosa or blood, which is consistent with an intestinal mucosal origin. In the allografts of patients with donor T cell macrochimerism, GvH to HvG T cell clonal ratios were high.

Receptor amplification or capture employed the immunoSEQ multiplex PCR assay. For most patients, genomic DNA was isolated with the Qiagen DNeasy Blood and Tissue Kit and sent frozen to Adaptive Biotechnologies for TCR sequencing. For most patients, high-throughput TCR-beta CDR3 sequencing of genomic DNA was performed by Adaptive Biotechnologies. The original methods were these. TCR sequencing data were retrieved from Adaptive's ImmunoSEQ software for some 17 patients, whereas three other patients were processed with MiXCR and VDJtools. To correct CD4 versus CD8 sorting errors, any sequence found in both subsets at a frequency ratio below 5:1 was removed. CDR3 nucleotide sequences shared between donor and recipient were removed because the origin of such sequences could not be assigned. To be classed as alloreactive, a clone needed at least 2-fold expansion over unstimulated cells and a minimum CFSE-low frequency of 0.002% (template counts) or 0.001% (read counts). Clones detected in sequenced pre-transplant spleen, lymph node, or MLR CFSE-low populations of the donor or recipient were defined as mappable. Cumulative frequency of alloreactive clones was calculated as a percentage of all sequences weighted by copy number. The immuneACCESS repertoire file appears here via TCRdb, limited to in-frame rearrangements. These files lack a portion of the clones; in checked studies, under half of the deficit traces to unresolved V genes, and the cause of the others is not known. That table gives V, J and clone size, and the DNA gave D and trimming. The sample has about 110,000 clones on record, approximately 92% of them singletons. Approximately 0.25% of the sample is taken by the ten largest.

The intended sense of this specimen's time point label: cells obtained before transplantation from donor or recipient. CD3+CD4+ and CD3+CD8+ populations were FACS-sorted from unstimulated pre-transplant donor and recipient cells taken from spleen or lymph nodes. The sample in question was unstimulated CD4+ T cells sorted from spleen or lymph node cells, obtained before transplant. In this chain, TRBV4-2 is recombined with TRBJ2-3; a confident D gene designation cannot be given. This clonotype was obtained from a human donor who was the organ donor for an intestinal transplant. At the DNA level, the sequence is TGTGCCAGCAGCCAAGGCGACTTGGCGACAGATACGCAGTATTTT. This codes for CASSQGDLATDTQYF.